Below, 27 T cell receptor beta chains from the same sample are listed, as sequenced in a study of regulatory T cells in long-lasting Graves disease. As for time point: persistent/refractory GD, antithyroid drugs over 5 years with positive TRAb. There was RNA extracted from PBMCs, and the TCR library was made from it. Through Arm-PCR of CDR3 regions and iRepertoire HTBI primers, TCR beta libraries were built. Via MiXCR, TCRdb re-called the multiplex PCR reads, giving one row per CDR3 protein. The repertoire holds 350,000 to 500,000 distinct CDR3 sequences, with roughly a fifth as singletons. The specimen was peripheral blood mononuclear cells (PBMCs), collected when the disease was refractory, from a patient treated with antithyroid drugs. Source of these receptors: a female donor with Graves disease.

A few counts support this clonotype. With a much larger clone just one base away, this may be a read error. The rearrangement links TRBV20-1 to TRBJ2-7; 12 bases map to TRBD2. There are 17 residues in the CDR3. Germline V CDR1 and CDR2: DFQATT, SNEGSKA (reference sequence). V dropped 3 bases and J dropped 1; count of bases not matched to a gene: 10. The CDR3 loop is CSASRTETSGRSYEQYF. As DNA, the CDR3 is TGCAGTGCTAGTCGGACCGAGACTAGCGGGAGATCCTACGAGCAGTACTTC.

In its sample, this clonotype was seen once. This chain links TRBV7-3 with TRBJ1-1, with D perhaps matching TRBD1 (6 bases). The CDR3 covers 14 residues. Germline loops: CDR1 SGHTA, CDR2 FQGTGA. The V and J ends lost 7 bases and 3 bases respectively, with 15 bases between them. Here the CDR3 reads CASKLSNRDTEAFF. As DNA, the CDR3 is TGTGCCAGCAAACTTAGTAACAGGGACACTGAAGCTTTCTTT.

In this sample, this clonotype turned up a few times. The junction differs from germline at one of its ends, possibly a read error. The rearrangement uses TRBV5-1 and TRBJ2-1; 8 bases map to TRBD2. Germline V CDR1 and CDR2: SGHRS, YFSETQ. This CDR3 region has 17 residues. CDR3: CASSLGLARNSNNEQFF. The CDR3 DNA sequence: TGCGCCAGCAGCTTGGGACTAGCGCGGAACTCCAACAATGAGCAGTTCTTC.

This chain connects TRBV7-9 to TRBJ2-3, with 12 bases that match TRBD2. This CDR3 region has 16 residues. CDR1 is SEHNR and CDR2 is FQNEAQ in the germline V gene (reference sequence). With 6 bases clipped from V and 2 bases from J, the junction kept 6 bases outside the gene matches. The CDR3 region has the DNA TGTGCCAGCAGTCTAGCGGGAGGGCCGAACACAGATACGCAGTATTTT. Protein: CASSLAGGPNTDTQYF. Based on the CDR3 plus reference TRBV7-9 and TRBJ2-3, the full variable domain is DTGVSQNPRHKITKRGQNVTFRCDPISEHNRLYWYRQTLGQGPEFLTYFQNEAQLEKSRLLSDRFSAERPKGSFSTLEIQRTEQGDSAMYLCASSLAGGPNTDTQYFGPGTRLTVL.

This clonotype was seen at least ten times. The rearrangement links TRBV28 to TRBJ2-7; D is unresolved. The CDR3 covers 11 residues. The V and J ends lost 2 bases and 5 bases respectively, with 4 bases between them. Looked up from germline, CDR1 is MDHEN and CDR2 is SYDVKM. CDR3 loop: CASSLGNEQYF. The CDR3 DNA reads TGTGCCAGCAGTTTAGGGAACGAGCAGTACTTC.

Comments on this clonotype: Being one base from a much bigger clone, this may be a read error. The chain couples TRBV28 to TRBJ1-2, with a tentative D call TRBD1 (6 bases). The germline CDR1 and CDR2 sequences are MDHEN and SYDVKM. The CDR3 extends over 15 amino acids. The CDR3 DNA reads TGTGCCAGCAGTCCAGATCAGGGGTCCCACTATGGCCACACCTTC. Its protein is CASSPDQGSHYGHTF.

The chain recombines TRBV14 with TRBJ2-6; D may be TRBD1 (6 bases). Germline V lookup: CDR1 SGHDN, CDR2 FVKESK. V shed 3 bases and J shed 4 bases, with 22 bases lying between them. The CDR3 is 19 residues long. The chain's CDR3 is CASSQLGARVAVGANVLTF. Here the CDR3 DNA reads TGTGCCAGCAGCCAGCTGGGGGCCAGGGTGGCGGTCGGGGCCAACGTCCTGACTTTC.

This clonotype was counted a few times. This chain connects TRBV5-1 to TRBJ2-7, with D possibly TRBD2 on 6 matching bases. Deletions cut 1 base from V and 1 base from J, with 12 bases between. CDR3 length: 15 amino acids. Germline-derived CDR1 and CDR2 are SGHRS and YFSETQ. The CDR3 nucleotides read TGCGCCAGCAGCTTGATGGAGGAGGGTTCCTACGAGCAGTACTTC. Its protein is CASSLMEEGSYEQYF.

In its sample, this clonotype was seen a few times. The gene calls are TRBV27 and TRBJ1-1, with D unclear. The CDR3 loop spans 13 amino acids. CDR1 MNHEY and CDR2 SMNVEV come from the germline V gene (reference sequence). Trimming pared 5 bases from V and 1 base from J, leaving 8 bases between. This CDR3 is CASSHGPNTEAFF. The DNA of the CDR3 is TGTGCCAGCAGTCACGGGCCGAACACTGAAGCTTTCTTT.

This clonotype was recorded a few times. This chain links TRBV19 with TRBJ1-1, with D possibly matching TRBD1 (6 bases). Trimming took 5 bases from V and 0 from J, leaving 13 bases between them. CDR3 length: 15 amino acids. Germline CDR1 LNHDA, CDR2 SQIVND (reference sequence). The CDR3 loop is CASSPLTGLNTEAFF. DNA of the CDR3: TGTGCCAGTAGTCCTCTGACAGGTCTGAACACTGAAGCTTTCTTT.

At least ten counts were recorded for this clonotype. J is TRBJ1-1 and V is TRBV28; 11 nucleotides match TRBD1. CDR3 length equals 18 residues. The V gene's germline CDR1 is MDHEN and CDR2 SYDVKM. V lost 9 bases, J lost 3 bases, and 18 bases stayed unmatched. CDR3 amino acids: CASLDRTGGAGRDTEAFF. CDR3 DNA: TGTGCCAGTTTAGATCGGACAGGGGGCGCCGGGCGGGACACTGAAGCTTTCTTT.

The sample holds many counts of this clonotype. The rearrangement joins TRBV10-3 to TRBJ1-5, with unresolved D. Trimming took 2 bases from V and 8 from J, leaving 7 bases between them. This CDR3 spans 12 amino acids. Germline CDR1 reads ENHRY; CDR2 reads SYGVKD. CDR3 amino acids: CAISEATEPQHF. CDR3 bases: TGTGCCATCAGTGAGGCGACGGAGCCCCAGCATTTT.

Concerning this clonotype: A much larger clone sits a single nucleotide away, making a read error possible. CDR3 sequence: CSVRFSGDTGELFF. The CDR3 coding sequence is TGCAGTGTTAGATTTTCGGGCGACACCGGGGAGCTGTTTTTT. The genes are TRBV20-1 and TRBJ2-2; D is ambiguous. The V gene's germline CDR1 is DFQATT and CDR2 SNEGSKA (reference sequence). The CDR3 is made up of 14 amino acids.

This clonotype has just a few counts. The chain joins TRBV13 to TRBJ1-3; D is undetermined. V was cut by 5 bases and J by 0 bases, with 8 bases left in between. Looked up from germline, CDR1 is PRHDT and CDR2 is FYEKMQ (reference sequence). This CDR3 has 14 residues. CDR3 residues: CASSPRLSGNTIYF. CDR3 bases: TGTGCCAGCAGCCCCCGACTCTCTGGAAACACCATATATTTT.

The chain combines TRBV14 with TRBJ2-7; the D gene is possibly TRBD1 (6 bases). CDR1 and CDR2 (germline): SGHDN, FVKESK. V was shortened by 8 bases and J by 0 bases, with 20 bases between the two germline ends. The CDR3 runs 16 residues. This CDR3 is CASSQVQGQLSYEQYF. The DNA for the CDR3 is TGTGCCAGCTCCCAGGTACAGGGTCAACTCTCCTACGAGCAGTACTTC.

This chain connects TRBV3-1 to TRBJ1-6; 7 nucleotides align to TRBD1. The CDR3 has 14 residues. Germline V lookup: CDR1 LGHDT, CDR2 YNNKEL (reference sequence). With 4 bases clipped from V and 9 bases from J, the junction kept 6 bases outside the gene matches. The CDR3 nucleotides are TGTGCCAGCAGCCCCAGGGGGGCCGGTTCACCCCTCCACTTT. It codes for CASSPRGAGSPLHF.

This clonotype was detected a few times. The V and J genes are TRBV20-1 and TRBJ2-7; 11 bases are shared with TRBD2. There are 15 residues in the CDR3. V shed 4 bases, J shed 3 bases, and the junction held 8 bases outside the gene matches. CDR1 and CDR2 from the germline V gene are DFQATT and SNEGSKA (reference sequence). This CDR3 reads CSAKTVAGGGYEQYF. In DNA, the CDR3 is TGCAGTGCTAAGACGGTAGCGGGAGGGGGCTACGAGCAGTACTTC.

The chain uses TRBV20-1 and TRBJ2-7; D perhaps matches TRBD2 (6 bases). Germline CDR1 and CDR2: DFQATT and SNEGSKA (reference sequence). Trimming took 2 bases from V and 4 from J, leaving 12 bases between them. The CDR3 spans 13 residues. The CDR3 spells CSARKRLVYEQYF. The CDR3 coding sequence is TGCAGTGCTAGAAAAAGACTAGTTTACGAGCAGTACTTC.

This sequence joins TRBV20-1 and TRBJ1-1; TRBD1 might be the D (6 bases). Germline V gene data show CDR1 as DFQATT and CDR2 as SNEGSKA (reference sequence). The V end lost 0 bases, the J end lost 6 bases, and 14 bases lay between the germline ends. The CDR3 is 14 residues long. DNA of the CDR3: TGCAGTGCTAGAGAGGGGGGCGCGGGTTCTGAAGCTTTCTTT. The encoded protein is CSAREGGAGSEAFF.

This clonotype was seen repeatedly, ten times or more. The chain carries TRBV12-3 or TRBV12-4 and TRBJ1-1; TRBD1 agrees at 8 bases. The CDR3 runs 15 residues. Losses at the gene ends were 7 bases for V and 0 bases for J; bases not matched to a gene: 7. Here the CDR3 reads CASKEDRAMNTEAFF. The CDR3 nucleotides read TGTGCCAGCAAAGAGGACAGGGCCATGAACACTGAAGCTTTCTTT.

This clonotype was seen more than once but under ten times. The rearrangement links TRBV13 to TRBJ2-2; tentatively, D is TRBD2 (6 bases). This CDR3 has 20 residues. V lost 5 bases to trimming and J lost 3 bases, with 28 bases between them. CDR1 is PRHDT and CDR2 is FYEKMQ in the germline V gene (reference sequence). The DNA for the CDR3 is TGTGCCAGCAGCCTAGAGGGTTTTCGGCGGGGACGGCAAGACACCGGGGAGCTGTTTTTT. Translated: CASSLEGFRRGRQDTGELFF.

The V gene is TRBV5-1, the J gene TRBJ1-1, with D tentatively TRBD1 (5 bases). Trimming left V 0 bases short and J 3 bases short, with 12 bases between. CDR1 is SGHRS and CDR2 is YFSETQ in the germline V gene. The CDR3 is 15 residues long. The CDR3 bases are TGCGCCAGCAGCTTGGGGGGCAGGTACTACACTGAAGCTTTCTTT. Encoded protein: CASSLGGRYYTEAFF.

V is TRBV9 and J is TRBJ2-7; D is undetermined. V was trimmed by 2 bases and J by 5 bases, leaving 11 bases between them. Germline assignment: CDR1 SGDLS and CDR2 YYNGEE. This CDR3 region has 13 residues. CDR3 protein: CASSVSESHEQYF. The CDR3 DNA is TGTGCCAGCAGCGTCTCAGAGTCCCACGAGCAGTACTTC.

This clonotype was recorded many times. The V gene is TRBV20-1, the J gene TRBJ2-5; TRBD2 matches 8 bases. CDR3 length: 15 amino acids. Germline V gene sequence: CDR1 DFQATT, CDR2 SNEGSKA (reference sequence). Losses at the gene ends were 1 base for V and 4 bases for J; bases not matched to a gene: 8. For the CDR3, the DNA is TGCAGTGCTAGAGGGGCGGCGGGAGGTTCAGAGACCCAGTACTTC. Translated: CSARGAAGGSETQYF.

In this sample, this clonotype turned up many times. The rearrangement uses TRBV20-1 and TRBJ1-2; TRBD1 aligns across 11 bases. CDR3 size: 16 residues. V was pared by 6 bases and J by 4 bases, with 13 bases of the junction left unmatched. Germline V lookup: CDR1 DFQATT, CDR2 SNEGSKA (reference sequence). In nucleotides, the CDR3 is TGCAGTGCGAAGAATGGGGACAGGGGGTTGGCCTATGGCTACACCTTC. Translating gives CSAKNGDRGLAYGYTF.

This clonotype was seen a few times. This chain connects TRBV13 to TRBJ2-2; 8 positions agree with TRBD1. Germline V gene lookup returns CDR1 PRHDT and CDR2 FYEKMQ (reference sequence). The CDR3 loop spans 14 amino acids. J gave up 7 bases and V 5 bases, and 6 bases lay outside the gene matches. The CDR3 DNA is TGTGCCAGCAGCCAGGGGGCATTGGGCGGGGAGCTGTTTTTT. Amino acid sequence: CASSQGALGGELFF. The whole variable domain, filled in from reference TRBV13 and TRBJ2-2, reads AAGVIQSPRHLIKEKRETATLKCYPIPRHDTVYWYQQGPGQDPQFLISFYEKMQSDKGSIPDRFSAQQFSDYHSELNMSSLELGDSALYFCASSQGALGGELFFGEGSRLTVL.

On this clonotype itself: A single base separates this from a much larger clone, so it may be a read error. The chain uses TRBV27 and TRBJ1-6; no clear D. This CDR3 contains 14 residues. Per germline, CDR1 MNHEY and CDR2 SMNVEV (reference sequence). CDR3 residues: CASSSGSYNPPLHF. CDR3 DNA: TGTGCCAGCAGTTCCGGCTCCTATAATCCACCCCTCCACTTT.